These T cell receptor beta chains were read from a single sample in a study of blood T cell repertoires in COVID-19. Assay: immunoSEQ multiplex PCR; the TCRdb copy retains only in-frame clones and omits some. The sample includes about 110,000 clones, over 60% of them seen just once. The sequenced sample was peripheral blood. Receptor source: a man in his sixties or seventies with acute or convalescent COVID-19. CDR3s include the opening cysteine and the closing phenylalanine or tryptophan. D genes are given only for firm matches.

D: TRBD1
J: TRBJ2-7
V: TRBV15
CDR3: CATSSPPGQRSLSNSYEQYF

D: TRBD1
J: TRBJ1-3
V: TRBV3-1/TRBV3-2
CDR3: CASSQERGTGRRNTIYF

D: TRBD1
J: TRBJ1-1
V: TRBV2
CDR3: CASSRQGPSTEAFF

D: .
J: TRBJ1-4
V: TRBV3-1/TRBV3-2
CDR3: CASSQEAAGEKLFF

D: TRBD1
J: TRBJ1-5
V: TRBV6-5
CDR3: CASRPDRGQGQPQHF

D: TRBD1
J: TRBJ1-1
V: TRBV5-4
CDR3: CASSLDSTGGGAFF

D: .
J: TRBJ2-7
V: TRBV7-2
CDR3: CASRAPPLEQYF

D: .
J: TRBJ1-4
V: TRBV10-1
CDR3: CASSPGTRNEKLFF

D: TRBD2
J: TRBJ2-1
V: TRBV11-2
CDR3: CASSLDAGGNYNEQFF

D: TRBD2
J: TRBJ2-1
V: TRBV20-1
CDR3: CSASPSGVGSYNEQFF

D: .
J: TRBJ1-6
V: TRBV6-1
CDR3: CASSETGERSPLHF

D: .
J: TRBJ1-2
V: TRBV6-5
CDR3: CASSRQDYGYTF

D: .
J: TRBJ1-4
V: TRBV5-1
CDR3: CASSLDGRTGEKLFF

D: TRBD1
J: TRBJ2-7
V: TRBV6-5
CDR3: CASRTQGAKQYF

D: .
J: TRBJ1-4
V: TRBV7-9
CDR3: CASSLATGLKGSDEKLFF

D: .
J: TRBJ1-4
V: TRBV6-5
CDR3: CATGSPETANEKLFF

D: .
J: TRBJ2-5
V: TRBV6-5
CDR3: CASSSTEIYQETQYF

D: .
J: TRBJ1-1
V: TRBV12-3/TRBV12-4
CDR3: CASRREGTEAFF

D: .
J: TRBJ1-1
V: TRBV5-1
CDR3: CASSQTGNTEAFF

D: .
J: TRBJ2-1
V: TRBV24-1
CDR3: CATSDTNEQFF

D: .
J: TRBJ1-1
V: TRBV11-2
CDR3: CASRVLGVHGTEAFF

D: .
J: TRBJ2-3
V: TRBV3-1/TRBV3-2
CDR3: CASSPGAGAYTDTQYF

D: TRBD1
J: TRBJ1-1
V: TRBV11-2
CDR3: CASSLEGWTGGTEAFF

D: TRBD2
J: TRBJ2-3
V: TRBV5-1
CDR3: CASLLSGSPTDTQYF

D: .
J: TRBJ1-1
V: TRBV2
CDR3: CASSVGVNTEAFF

D: .
J: TRBJ1-1
V: TRBV5-6
CDR3: CASSLEGGGNTEAFF

D: .
J: TRBJ2-1
V: TRBV3-1/TRBV3-2
CDR3: CASSPRDTSYNEQFF

D: TRBD1
J: TRBJ2-1
V: TRBV6-5
CDR3: CASSLDTGVGNEQFF

D: .
J: TRBJ2-1
V: TRBV20-1
CDR3: CSARGGAEQFF

D: .
J: TRBJ2-5
V: TRBV6-5
CDR3: CASHPTGNQETQYF

D: .
J: TRBJ2-7
V: TRBV4-3
CDR3: CASSQDRQFRQYF

D: TRBD1
J: TRBJ2-1
V: TRBV10-1
CDR3: CASSAGTGGKGNEQFF

D: .
J: TRBJ1-2
V: TRBV5-1
CDR3: CASSLAGLSLDGYTF

D: TRBD1
J: TRBJ2-7
V: TRBV10-2
CDR3: CASSAGQGSSYEQYF

D: .
J: TRBJ2-7
V: TRBV15
CDR3: CATSRERQTSYEQYF

D: TRBD1
J: TRBJ2-3
V: TRBV7-2
CDR3: CASSLVSGGQGIMDTQYF

D: TRBD1
J: TRBJ2-7
V: TRBV6-1
CDR3: CASSERATGVPFTYEQYF

D: TRBD2
J: TRBJ2-1
V: TRBV5-1
CDR3: CASSFGAGGNNEQFF

D: .
J: TRBJ1-2
V: TRBV12-3/TRBV12-4
CDR3: CASLRTNYGYTF

D: .
J: TRBJ2-5
V: TRBV19
CDR3: CASRWGETQYF

D: TRBD2
J: TRBJ2-2
V: TRBV4-2
CDR3: CASSPAGGDTGELFF

D: TRBD1
J: TRBJ1-2
V: TRBV10-3
CDR3: CAISELTGEFGYTF

D: .
J: TRBJ1-1
V: TRBV5-1
CDR3: CASSYSPGEAFF

D: .
J: TRBJ2-5
V: TRBV4-1
CDR3: CASSQDMTTRQETQYF

D: TRBD2
J: TRBJ2-1
V: TRBV7-6
CDR3: CASSFLAGGPDEQFF

D: TRBD1
J: TRBJ1-1
V: TRBV5-6
CDR3: CASSLRGGAWMNTEAFF

D: .
J: TRBJ2-2
V: TRBV5-6
CDR3: CASRQGVRTGELFF

D: TRBD1
J: TRBJ1-1
V: TRBV18
CDR3: CASSLRQGLAFF

D: .
J: TRBJ1-5
V: TRBV6-5
CDR3: CASTKESNQPQHF

D: .
J: TRBJ2-5
V: TRBV5-1
CDR3: CATGQGQETQYF

D: TRBD1
J: TRBJ2-7
V: TRBV13
CDR3: CASSLRQGNYEQYF

D: TRBD2
J: TRBJ2-3
V: TRBV6-5
CDR3: CASSLAGGRNTQYF

D: .
J: TRBJ2-7
V: TRBV6-5
CDR3: CASSLGSRYEQYF